A selection of T cell receptor beta chains follows, all from one sample in a study of cytomegalovirus exposure and HLA in healthy donors. Sequencing was performed with immunoSEQ multiplex PCR; in TCRdb, only in-frame clones are kept and a portion is missing. Of about 160,000 clones detected, around 74% appear once; the ten largest clones hold 2% to 2.5%. The sample was PBMCs. These receptors came from a female donor in good health and CMV-seronegative. Each CDR3 is given with its conserved first and last residue. D genes are given only for firm matches. Size is stated for part of the rows, as once, few or many counts, or as a class when the clone is expanded.

abundance	d_gene	v_gene	j_gene	CDR3nt	CDR3aa
NA	NA	TRBV20-1	TRBJ2-1	TGCAGTGCCCCTAGCAGGGGTGAGCAGTTCTTC	CSAPSRGEQFF
once	TRBD1	TRBV9	TRBJ1-1	TGTGCCAGCAGCGCGACAGGGCTGAACACTGAAGCTTTCTTT	CASSATGLNTEAFF
NA	NA	TRBV7-2	TRBJ2-2	TGTGCCAGCAGCTTAGGAGGGCGGGGCACCGGGGAGCTGTTTTTT	CASSLGGRGTGELFF
NA	TRBD2	TRBV2	TRBJ2-1	TGTGCCAGCAGTGAACCCCCGGGACTAGCGGGGGTTCGGTTCTTC	CASSEPPGLAGVRFF
NA	NA	TRBV5-1	TRBJ1-2	TGCGCCAGCAGCTTGTCTCGGGGGACTAACTATGGCTACACCTTC	CASSLSRGTNYGYTF
NA	TRBD2	TRBV25-1	TRBJ2-5	TGTGCCAGCAGTGACACCACGGGTGTCGGGGGGGAGACCCAGTACTTC	CASSDTTGVGGETQYF
NA	TRBD2	TRBV7-8	TRBJ2-1	TGTGCCAGCAGCTCCGGGACTAGCTCTGCCAATGAGCAGTTCTTC	CASSSGTSSANEQFF
NA	TRBD2	TRBV5-1	TRBJ2-3	TGCGCCAGCAGCTTACTGACTAGCGGAACCACAGATACGCAGTATTTT	CASSLLTSGTTDTQYF
medium-sized	TRBD1	TRBV13	TRBJ2-7	TGTGCCAGCAGCAAGGACAGGACCTACGAGCAGTACTTC	CASSKDRTYEQYF
NA	NA	TRBV5-1	TRBJ2-3	TGCGCCAGCAGCTTGCAGGGCACAGATACGCAGTATTTT	CASSLQGTDTQYF
NA	NA	TRBV6-5	TRBJ2-1	TGTGCCAGCAGTTACTCGGGAATAGGGAGCAATGAGCAGCTCTTC	CASSYSGIGSNEQLF
NA	TRBD1	TRBV19	TRBJ2-7	TGTGCCAGTAGTACAGGGGGCGCCGGCTACGAGCAGTACTTC	CASSTGGAGYEQYF
medium-sized	TRBD1	TRBV19	TRBJ1-4	TGTGCCAGTAGTAGGGACAGAAATGAAAAACTGTTTTTT	CASSRDRNEKLFF
few	NA	TRBV30	TRBJ1-5	TGTGCCTGGAGTAAGGACTCTTATCAGCCCCAGCATTTT	CAWSKDSYQPQHF
NA	NA	TRBV5-4	TRBJ2-4	TGTGCCAGCAGCGCAGGAGACGGAGGCAAAAACATTCAGTACTTC	CASSAGDGGKNIQYF
NA	NA	TRBV5-4	TRBJ1-1	TGTGCCAGCAGACCGACAATGAACACTGAAGCTTTCTTT	CASRPTMNTEAFF
NA	NA	TRBV21-1	TRBJ2-7	TGTGCCAGCGGTGGGACAGGGAACTACGAGCAGTACTTC	CASGGTGNYEQYF
NA	TRBD1	TRBV4-1	TRBJ2-3	TGCGCCAGCAGACCCAGTGACAGGGCATCGCAGTATTTT	CASRPSDRASQYF
NA	NA	TRBV7-8	TRBJ2-6	TGTGCCAGCAGCTTAGGAGTTGTAGGACTACCAGATCCCTCTGGGGCCAACGTCCTGACTTTC	CASSLGVVGLPDPSGANVLTF
NA	TRBD1	TRBV6-6	TRBJ1-2	TGTGCCAGCACCCTAACAGGGGACGGCTACACCTTC	CASTLTGDGYTF
NA	NA	TRBV7-9	TRBJ1-2	TGTGCCAGCAGCTTAGGGCGGGGCCCCTATGGCTACACCTTC	CASSLGRGPYGYTF
NA	NA	TRBV15	TRBJ2-5	TGTGCCACCAGCAGAGAGTCTGGCGGCGGGGAAGAGACCCAGTACTTC	CATSRESGGGEETQYF
NA	TRBD1	TRBV5-1	TRBJ2-3	TGCGCCAGCAGCTCCCCCGGGACAGGGGGCACAGATACGCAGTATTTT	CASSSPGTGGTDTQYF
NA	NA	TRBV10-2	TRBJ1-1	TGCGCCAGCCTCCTCTGGGGCATTGAAGCTTTCTTT	CASLLWGIEAFF